These T cell receptor beta chains were read from a single sample in a study of blood T cell repertoires in COVID-19. Here immunoSEQ multiplex PCR was the method, and the copy in TCRdb shows in-frame clones only, minus some. The sample has roughly 410,000 clones; more than 70% are singletons. Sequencing was carried out using peripheral blood. The receptor set was obtained from a woman in her sixties with COVID-19, enrolled during active disease. The CDR3 runs from the conserved cysteine through the conserved F or W. Each record gives: V gene, CDR3 protein.

TRBV27 | CASSLRQESNQPQHF
TRBV28 | CASSLPGANYGYTF
TRBV6-6 | CASAPSLDKQKLFF
TRBV13 | CASSLTGEDEQYF
TRBV5-1 | CASSWGHLQDGYTF
TRBV10-3 | CAIRPNTGGPEQYF
TRBV18 | CASSQGQDSPLHF
TRBV5-1 | CASSLGHRLNTEAFF
TRBV7-3 | CASSLSAANYGYTF
TRBV3-1/TRBV3-2 | CASSHTNLPGRTEAFF
TRBV24-1 | CATSGGQGTAKAYNEQFF
TRBV19 | CASGGNTGELFF
TRBV24-1 | CATSDPTVNTGELFF
TRBV2 | CASSADSLNTGELFF
TRBV7-3 | CASSRGTSGGGTDTQYF
TRBV5-1 | CASSLLGTGLVDTEAFF
TRBV7-9 | CASSPGLRSYTF
TRBV5-4 | CASSFLGAGLTGELFF
TRBV11-2 | CASSLGQGFAETQYF
TRBV19 | CASSYRTGEQYF
TRBV2 | CASSEAGLAGSSSYNEQFF
TRBV7-9 | CASSPQSQGQGTGYTF
TRBV29-1 | CSVESAGETQYF
TRBV7-8 | CASSLAWAGETQYF
TRBV19 | CASSIFRGPYEQYF
TRBV11-2 | CASSLNAGGTEAFF
TRBV5-1 | CASSMGQSLNEQYF
TRBV12-3/TRBV12-4 | CASTPQGMGGYTF
TRBV7-3 | CASSVTGGAAFF
TRBV6-5 | CASSTRTEEAFF
TRBV6-5 | CASSYVVSSYNSPLHF
TRBV5-1 | CASSLDRFNEKLFF
TRBV30 | CAWSLGTPGSPLHF
TRBV5-1 | CASSLGGTVLQGEQYF